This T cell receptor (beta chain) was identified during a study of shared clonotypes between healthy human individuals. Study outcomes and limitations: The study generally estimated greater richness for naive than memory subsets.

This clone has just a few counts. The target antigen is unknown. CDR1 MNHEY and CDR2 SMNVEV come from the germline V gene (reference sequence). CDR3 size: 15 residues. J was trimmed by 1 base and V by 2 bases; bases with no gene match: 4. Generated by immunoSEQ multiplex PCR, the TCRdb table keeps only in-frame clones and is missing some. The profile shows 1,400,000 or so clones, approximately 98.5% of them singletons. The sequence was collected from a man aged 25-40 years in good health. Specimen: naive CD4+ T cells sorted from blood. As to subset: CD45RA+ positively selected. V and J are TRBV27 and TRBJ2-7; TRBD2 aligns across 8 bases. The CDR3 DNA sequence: TGTGCCAGCAGTTTAAGTCTAGCGGGTTCCTACGAGCAGTACTTC. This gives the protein CASSLSLAGSYEQYF.